The rows below give T cell receptor beta chains drawn from one sample of a study of neurological immune-mediated disorders. Each CDR3 protein gets one entry after TCRdb re-called the 5' RACE reads with MiXCR. The table shows approximately 89,000 distinct CDR3 sequences, with about 4% occurring only once. The sequenced sample consisted of PBMCs. The receptors originated from a woman aged 60-75 years with multiple sclerosis. The conserved cysteine and the conserved F or W are not part of the CDR3 here. A D gene is named only where the DNA matches it firmly.

TRBV28,TRBJ2-3,TRBD2,ASSLLRGEGPDTQY
TRBV6-5,TRBJ2-6,NA,ASRGQPSGANVLT
TRBV14,TRBJ2-2,NA,ASSQGGANTGELF
TRBV3-1,TRBJ2-7,NA,ASSQGSTYEQY
TRBV7-2,TRBJ1-2,TRBD1,ASSYPGQGDGYT
TRBV5-1,TRBJ1-4,NA,ASSFGGSTNEKLF
TRBV19,TRBJ1-6,NA,ASRLTNSPLH
TRBV5-1,TRBJ2-7,NA,ASSLAGGTVLYEQY
TRBV5-6,TRBJ1-1,TRBD1,ASSLRTGREDTEAF
TRBV27,TRBJ2-7,TRBD1,ASIDRGGSSYEQY
TRBV12-3/TRBV12-4,TRBJ1-4,TRBD1,ASSLLTGENEKLF
TRBV25-1,TRBJ1-1,NA,ASSDSQRQMGRTEAF
TRBV11-2,TRBJ2-7,TRBD2,ASSFATSGGYEQY
TRBV12-3/TRBV12-4,TRBJ1-5,NA,ASSLRQDINQPQH
TRBV14,TRBJ2-7,NA,ASSPNRVPYEQY
TRBV10-3,TRBJ2-2,NA,AISVQPSNTGELF
TRBV5-7,TRBJ2-7,NA,ASSAGTLIGSYEQY
TRBV7-9,TRBJ2-3,NA,ASRRDTDTQY
TRBV6-6,TRBJ2-1,NA,ASSGRSGNYNEQF